This T cell receptor (beta chain) was captured by sequencing in a study of memory CD4+ T cells and cytomegalovirus serostatus. The study's findings and limits: Suggested: most of the CMV-linked TCR signature lies in CD4+ memory cells.

Notes on this clone: The target antigen is unknown.

Single viable CD3+CD4+CD8-CD45RO+ cells were sorted as the memory CD4+ T cells. Generated by immunoSEQ multiplex PCR, the TCRdb table keeps only in-frame clones and is missing some. The sample shows 70,000 to 95,000 clones, 75% to 90% of them seen only once. CDR3 length: 15 residues. CDR1 and CDR2 (germline): SEHNR, FQNEAQ (reference sequence). With V trimmed by 3 bases and J by 7 bases, 3 bases remained unmatched. This sequence originates from an adult in good health and CMV-seronegative. The sequencing input was memory CD4+ T cells from blood. This rearrangement joins TRBV7-9 to TRBJ1-4; TRBD1 aligns across 12 bases. Here the CDR3 DNA reads TGTGCCAGCAGCTTTACGGGACAGGGGGCTGAAAAACTGTTTTTT. Protein: CASSFTGQGAEKLFF.